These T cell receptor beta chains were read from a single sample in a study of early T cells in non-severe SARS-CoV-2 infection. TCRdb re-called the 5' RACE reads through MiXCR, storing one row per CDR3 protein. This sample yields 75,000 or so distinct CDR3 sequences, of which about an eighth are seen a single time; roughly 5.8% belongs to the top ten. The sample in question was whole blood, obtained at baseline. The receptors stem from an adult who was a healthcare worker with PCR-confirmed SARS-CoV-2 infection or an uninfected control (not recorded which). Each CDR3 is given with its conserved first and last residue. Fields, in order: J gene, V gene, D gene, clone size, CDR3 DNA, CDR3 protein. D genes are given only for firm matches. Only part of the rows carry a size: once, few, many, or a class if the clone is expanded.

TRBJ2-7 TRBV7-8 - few TGTGCCAGCAGCTTGGGAGCCCCATACGAGCAGTACTTC CASSLGAPYEQYF
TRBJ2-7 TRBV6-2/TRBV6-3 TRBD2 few TGTGCCAGCAGTTACCCGACTAGCATTTTGGAGCAGTACTTC CASSYPTSILEQYF
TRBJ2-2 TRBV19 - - TGTGCCAGTACCCTGGTCGAGAGGCCCGGGGAGCTGTTTTTT CASTLVERPGELFF
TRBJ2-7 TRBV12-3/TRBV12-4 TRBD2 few TGTGCCAGCAGTTTCTCCCCCAGCGGGAGGGCGAGGGAGCAGTACTTC CASSFSPSGRAREQYF
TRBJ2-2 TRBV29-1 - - TGCAGCGTTTTTAGCCCAACGAACACCGGGGAGCTGTTTTTT CSVFSPTNTGELFF
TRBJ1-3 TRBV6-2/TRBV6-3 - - TGTGCCAGCAGAGGGGGGCTACCCTCTGGAAACACCATATATTTT CASRGGLPSGNTIYF
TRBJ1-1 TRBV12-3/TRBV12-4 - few TGTGCCAGCAGTTTAGGGGAGGGTAGGAACACTGAAGCTTTCTTT CASSLGEGRNTEAFF
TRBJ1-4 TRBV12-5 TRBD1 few TGTGCTAGTGGCGCCGGGACAGGGTTCGAAAAACTGTTTTTT CASGAGTGFEKLFF
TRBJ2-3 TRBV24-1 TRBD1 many TGTGCCACCAGTGACTCGGGACAGCACACAGATACGCAGTATTTT CATSDSGQHTDTQYF
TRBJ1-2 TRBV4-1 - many TGCGCCAGCAGCCAAGACCCCGCCGGGATTGGCTATGGCTACACCTTC CASSQDPAGIGYGYTF
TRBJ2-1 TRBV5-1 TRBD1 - TGCGCCAGCAGCAGGGGACAGAACTCCTACAATGAGCAGTTCTTC CASSRGQNSYNEQFF
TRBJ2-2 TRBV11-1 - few TGTGCCAGCAGTGACTACACGAACACCGGGGAGCTGTTTTTT CASSDYTNTGELFF
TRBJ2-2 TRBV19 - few TGTGCCAGTAGTATGGAGGGAACGACCGGGGAGCTGTTTTTT CASSMEGTTGELFF
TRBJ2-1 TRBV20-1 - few TGCAGTGCTAGCGGTGGCGCCTACAATGAGCAGTTCTTC CSASGGAYNEQFF
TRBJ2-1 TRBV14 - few TGTGCCAGCAGCCAAGGGCCCCGACTGACCTTGCTCTACAATGAGCAGTTCTTC CASSQGPRLTLLYNEQFF
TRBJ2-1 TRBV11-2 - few TGTGCCAGCAGCTTAGAGATCGGGCCGCAGTTCTTC CASSLEIGPQFF
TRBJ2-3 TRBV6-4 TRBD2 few TGTGCCAGCAGTGAGACTAGCGGGAGGACAGATACGCAGTATTTT CASSETSGRTDTQYF
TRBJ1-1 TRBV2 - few TGTGCCAGCAGCAAACAGGGAGTAGCGAACACTGAAGCTTTCTTT CASSKQGVANTEAFF
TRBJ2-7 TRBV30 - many TGTGCCTGGAGTGTCCCGCCGAGGCTAGCGAGAACCTACGAGCAGTACTTC CAWSVPPRLARTYEQYF
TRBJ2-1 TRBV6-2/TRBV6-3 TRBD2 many TGTGCCAGCACAAATACTCGGGGGGGGCCAAGTGAGCAGTTCTTC CASTNTRGGPSEQFF
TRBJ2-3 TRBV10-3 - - TGTGCCATCAGTGACTCGGGGGAATATAGCACAGATACGCAGTATTTT CAISDSGEYSTDTQYF
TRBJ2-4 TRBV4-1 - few TGCGCCAGCAGCGATAGGGGAAGGGGCGCGGGTGGCATTCAGTACTTC CASSDRGRGAGGIQYF
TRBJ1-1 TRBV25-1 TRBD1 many TGTGCCAGCAGTCTCCCCCACAGGGGGTTCTGCGGTACGTACACTGAAGCTTTCTTT CASSLPHRGFCGTYTEAFF
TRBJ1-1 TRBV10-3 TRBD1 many TGTGCCATCAGGGGAACCGGGACAGCTAACACTGAAGCTTTCTTT CAIRGTGTANTEAFF
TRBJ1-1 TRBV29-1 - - TGCAGCGTTGAAGATGAGGGACCGAACACTGAAGCTTTCTTT CSVEDEGPNTEAFF
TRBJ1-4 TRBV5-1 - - TGCGCCAGCAGCTTGGGGCTCAGGGGCCAGAATGAAAAACTGTTTTTT CASSLGLRGQNEKLFF
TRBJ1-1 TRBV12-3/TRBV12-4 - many TGTGCCAGCAGTTTACAAGGTAACACTGAAGCTTTCTTT CASSLQGNTEAFF
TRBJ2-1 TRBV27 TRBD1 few TGTGCCAGCAGCCAAACGTGGGACAGTGCCTCAATTTTGCAGTTCTTC CASSQTWDSASILQFF
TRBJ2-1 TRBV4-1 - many TGCGCCAGCAGCCACACCGGGACCCCAGCGTACAATGAGCAGTTCTTC CASSHTGTPAYNEQFF
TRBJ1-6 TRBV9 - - TGTGCCAGCAGCGAGGCAAATTCACCCCTCCACTTT CASSEANSPLHF
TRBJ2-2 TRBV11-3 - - TGTGCCAGCAGCGCCAAGGGGTCAGAAACTACCGGGGAGCTGTTTTTT CASSAKGSETTGELFF
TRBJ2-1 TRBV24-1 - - TGTGCCACCAGTGATCCTTTCCATGAGCAGTTCTTC CATSDPFHEQFF
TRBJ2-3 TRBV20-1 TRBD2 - TGCAGTGCTAGAGATACTAGCGGGGTAGGAGATACGCAGTATTTT CSARDTSGVGDTQYF
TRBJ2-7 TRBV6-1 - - TGTGCCAGCTGGCTCTACGAGCAGTACTTC CASWLYEQYF
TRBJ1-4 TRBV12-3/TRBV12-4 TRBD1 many TGTGCCAGCAGTCCGGGACAGGGGGCTGCTAATGAAAAACTGTTTTTT CASSPGQGAANEKLFF
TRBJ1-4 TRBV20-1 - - TGCAGTGCTCCTACCGGGACCACTAATGAAAAACTGTTTTTT CSAPTGTTNEKLFF
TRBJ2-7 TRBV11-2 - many TGTGCCAGCAGCTTTGGGCGAGGGGCGACCTACGAGCAGTACTTC CASSFGRGATYEQYF
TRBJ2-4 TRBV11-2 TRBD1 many TGTGCCAGCAGCCCAACTACAGGGGGAAACATTCAGTACTTC CASSPTTGGNIQYF
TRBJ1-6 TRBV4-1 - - TGCGCCAGCAGCCGCACAACGGGAGTGCATTCACCCCTCCACTTT CASSRTTGVHSPLHF
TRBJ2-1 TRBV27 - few TGTGCCAGCAGTCCTCCGCTTCAGGGTTCCTACAATGAGCAGTTCTTC CASSPPLQGSYNEQFF
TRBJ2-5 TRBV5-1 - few TGCGCCAGCAGCTGGCGGTCAAAGGGGGTGACCCAGTACTTC CASSWRSKGVTQYF
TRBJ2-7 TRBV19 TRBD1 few TGTGCCAGTAGTCTCCAGGGGGCCGAGCAGTACTTC CASSLQGAEQYF
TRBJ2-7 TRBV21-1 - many TGTGCCAGCAGCCCCCGGGCGATCGCGGGAAGCTCCTACGAGCAGTACTTC CASSPRAIAGSSYEQYF